This T cell receptor (beta chain) is drawn from a study of post-analysis software for immune sequencing data. Study background: Relapsing-remitting, secondary progressive and progressive-relapsing multiple sclerosis courses were included.

Sequencing libraries made from TCR beta cDNA carried unique molecular identifiers. There were about 0.85 to 10 million T cells, and approximately 480,000 cDNA molecules came from them. TCRdb itself ran the PCR reads through MiXCR, one entry per CDR3 protein. The table includes around 400,000 distinct CDR3 sequences, about a third detected once. In this sample, this clonotype turned up a few times. The receptor comes from a girl aged 10-17 years with multiple sclerosis. Sequencing was performed on blood.

CDR3 loop: CASSTTGGGTDTQYF. DNA for the CDR3: TGTGCCAGCAGCACCACAGGGGGTGGCACAGATACGCAGTATTTT. This rearrangement joins TRBV9 to TRBJ2-3, with 8 positions matching TRBD1. CDR1 and CDR2 (germline): SGDLS, YYNGEE. The CDR3 spans 15 residues. V lost 4 bases and J lost 1; bases outside the gene matches: 5.